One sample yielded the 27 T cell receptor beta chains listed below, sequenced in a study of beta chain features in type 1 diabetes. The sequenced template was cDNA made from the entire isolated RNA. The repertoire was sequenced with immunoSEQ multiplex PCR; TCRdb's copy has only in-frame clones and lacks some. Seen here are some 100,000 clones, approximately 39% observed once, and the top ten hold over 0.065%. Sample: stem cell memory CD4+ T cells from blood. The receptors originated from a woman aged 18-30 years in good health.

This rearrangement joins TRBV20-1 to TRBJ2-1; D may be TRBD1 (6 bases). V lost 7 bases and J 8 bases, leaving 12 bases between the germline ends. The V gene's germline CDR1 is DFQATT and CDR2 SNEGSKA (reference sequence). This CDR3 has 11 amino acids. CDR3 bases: TGCAGTGGACAGGCGAGGGATGAGCAGTTCTTC. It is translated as CSGQARDEQFF.

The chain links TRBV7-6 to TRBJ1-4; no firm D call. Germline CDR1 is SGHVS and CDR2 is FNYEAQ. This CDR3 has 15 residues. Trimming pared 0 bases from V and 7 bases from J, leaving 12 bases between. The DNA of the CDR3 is TGTGCCAGCAGCTTAGCAGGAGGAACGGCTGAAAAACTGTTTTTT. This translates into CASSLAGGTAEKLFF.

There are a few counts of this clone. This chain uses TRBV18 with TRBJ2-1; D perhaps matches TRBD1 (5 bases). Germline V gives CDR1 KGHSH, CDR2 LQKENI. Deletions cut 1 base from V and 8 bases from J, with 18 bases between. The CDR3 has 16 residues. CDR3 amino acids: CASSPLHGAEVDEQFF. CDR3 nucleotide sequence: TGTGCCAGCTCACCACTTCATGGGGCTGAGGTTGATGAGCAGTTCTTC.

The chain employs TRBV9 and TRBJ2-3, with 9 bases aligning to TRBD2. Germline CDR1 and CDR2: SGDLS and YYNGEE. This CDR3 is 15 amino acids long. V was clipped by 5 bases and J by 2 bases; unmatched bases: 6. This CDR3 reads CASSRLAGDTDTQYF. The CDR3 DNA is TGTGCCAGCAGTCGGTTAGCGGGAGACACAGATACGCAGTATTTT.

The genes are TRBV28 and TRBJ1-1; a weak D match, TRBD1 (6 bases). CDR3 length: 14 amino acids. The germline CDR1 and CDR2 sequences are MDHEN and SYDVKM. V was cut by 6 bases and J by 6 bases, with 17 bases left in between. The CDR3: CASSPGQFAAEAFF. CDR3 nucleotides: TGTGCCAGCAGCCCAGGACAGTTCGCCGCTGAAGCTTTCTTT.

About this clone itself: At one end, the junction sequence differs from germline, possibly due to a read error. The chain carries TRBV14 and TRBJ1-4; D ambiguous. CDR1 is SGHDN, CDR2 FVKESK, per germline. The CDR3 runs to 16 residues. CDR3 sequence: CAGSHTNPGVNEKLFF. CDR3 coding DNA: TGTGCCGGCAGCCACACCAATCCCGGAGTTAATGAAAAACTGTTTTTT.

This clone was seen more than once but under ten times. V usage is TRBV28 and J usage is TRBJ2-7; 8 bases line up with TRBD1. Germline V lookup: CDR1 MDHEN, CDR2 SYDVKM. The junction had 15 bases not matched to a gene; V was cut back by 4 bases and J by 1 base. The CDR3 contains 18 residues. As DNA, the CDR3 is TGTGCCAGCAGTTCCCCGGACAGGGTGGCCCCATTTTCCTACGAGCAGTACTTC. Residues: CASSSPDRVAPFSYEQYF.

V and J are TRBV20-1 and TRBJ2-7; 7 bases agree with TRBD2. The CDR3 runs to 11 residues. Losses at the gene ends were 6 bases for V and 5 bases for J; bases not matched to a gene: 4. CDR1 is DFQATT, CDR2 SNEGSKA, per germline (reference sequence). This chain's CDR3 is CSAPTSHEQYF. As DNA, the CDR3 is TGCAGTGCCCCGACTAGCCACGAGCAGTACTTC.

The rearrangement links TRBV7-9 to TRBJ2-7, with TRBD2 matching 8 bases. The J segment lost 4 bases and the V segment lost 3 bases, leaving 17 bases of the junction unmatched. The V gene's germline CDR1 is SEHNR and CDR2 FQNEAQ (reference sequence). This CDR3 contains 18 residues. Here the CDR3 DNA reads TGTGCCAGCAGCTTTGCGTATTCCGGGACTAGTTCTTCGTACGAGCAGTACTTC. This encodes CASSFAYSGTSSSYEQYF.

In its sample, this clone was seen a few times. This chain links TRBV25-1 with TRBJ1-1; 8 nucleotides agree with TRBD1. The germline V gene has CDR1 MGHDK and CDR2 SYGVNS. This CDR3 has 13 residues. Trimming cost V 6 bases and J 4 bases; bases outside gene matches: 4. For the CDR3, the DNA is TGTGCCAGCAGCCGGACAGGGAGCACTGAAGCTTTCTTT. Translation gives CASSRTGSTEAFF.

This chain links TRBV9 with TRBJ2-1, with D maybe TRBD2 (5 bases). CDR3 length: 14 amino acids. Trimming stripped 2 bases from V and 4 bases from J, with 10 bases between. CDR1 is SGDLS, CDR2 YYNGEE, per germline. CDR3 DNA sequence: TGTGCCAGCAGCGTGAGTAGCGTATACAATGAGCAGTTCTTC. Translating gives CASSVSSVYNEQFF.

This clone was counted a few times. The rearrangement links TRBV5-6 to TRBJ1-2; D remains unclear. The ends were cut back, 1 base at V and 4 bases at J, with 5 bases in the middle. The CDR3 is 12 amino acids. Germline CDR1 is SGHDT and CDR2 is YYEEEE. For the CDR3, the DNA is TGTGCCAGCAGCTTGCGGAGCTATGGCTACACCTTC. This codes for CASSLRSYGYTF.

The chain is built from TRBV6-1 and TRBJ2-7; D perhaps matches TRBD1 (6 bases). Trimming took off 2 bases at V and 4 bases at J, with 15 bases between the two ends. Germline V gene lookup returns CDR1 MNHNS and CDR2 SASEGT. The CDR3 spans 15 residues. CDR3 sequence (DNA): TGTGCCAGCAGTGAACGTCTGGGGGCCGAATACGAGCAGTACTTC. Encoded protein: CASSERLGAEYEQYF.

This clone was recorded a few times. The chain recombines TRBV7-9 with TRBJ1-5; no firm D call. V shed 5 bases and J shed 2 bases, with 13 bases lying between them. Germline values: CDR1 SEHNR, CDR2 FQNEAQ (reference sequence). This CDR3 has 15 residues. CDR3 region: CASSPDGVGNQPQHF. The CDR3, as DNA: TGTGCCAGCAGCCCGGACGGGGTCGGCAATCAGCCCCAGCATTTT.

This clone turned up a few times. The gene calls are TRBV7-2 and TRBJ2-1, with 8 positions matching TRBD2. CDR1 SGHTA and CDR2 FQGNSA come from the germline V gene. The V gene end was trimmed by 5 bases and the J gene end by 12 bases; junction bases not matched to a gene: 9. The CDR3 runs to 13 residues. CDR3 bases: TGTGCCAGCAGCGAAATGCGTCTAGCGGGGCAGTTCTTC. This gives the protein CASSEMRLAGQFF. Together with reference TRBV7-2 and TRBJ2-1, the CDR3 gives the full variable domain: GAGVSQSPSNKVTEKGKDVELRCDPISGHTALYWYRQSLGQGLEFLIYFQGNSAPDKSGLPSDRFSAERTGGSVSTLTIQRTQQEDSAVYLCASSEMRLAGQFFGPGTRLTVL.

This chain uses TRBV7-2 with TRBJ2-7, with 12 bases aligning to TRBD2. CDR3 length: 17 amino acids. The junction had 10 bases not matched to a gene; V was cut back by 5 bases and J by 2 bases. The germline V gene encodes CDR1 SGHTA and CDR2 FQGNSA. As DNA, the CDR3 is TGTGCCAGCAGCCCTACAGGACTAGCGGGAACCCCCTACGAGCAGTACTTC. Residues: CASSPTGLAGTPYEQYF.

Written as DNA, the CDR3 is TGTGCCAGCAGCTTAGTGGGGAGTCAGTTATGGGCCCGCGAGCAGTACTTC. Its translation: CASSLVGSQLWAREQYF. J is TRBJ2-7 and V is TRBV7-9, with D possibly matching TRBD2 (5 bases). CDR1 is SEHNR, CDR2 FQNEAQ, per germline (reference sequence). V lost 1 base and J lost 6, with 22 bases in between. The CDR3 consists of 17 residues.

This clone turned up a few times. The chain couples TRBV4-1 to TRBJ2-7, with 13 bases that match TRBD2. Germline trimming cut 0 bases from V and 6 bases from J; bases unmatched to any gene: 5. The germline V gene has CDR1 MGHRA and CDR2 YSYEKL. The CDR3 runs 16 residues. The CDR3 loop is CASSQEPGLAGAEQYF. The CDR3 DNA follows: TGCGCCAGCAGCCAAGAACCCGGACTAGCGGGAGCCGAGCAGTACTTC.

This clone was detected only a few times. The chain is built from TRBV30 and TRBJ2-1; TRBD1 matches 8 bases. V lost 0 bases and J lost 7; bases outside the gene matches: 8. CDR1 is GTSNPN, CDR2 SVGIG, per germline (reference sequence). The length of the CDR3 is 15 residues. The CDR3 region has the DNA TGTGCCTGGAGTGTCCGGACAGGGTACGTGAATGAGCAGTTCTTC. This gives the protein CAWSVRTGYVNEQFF.

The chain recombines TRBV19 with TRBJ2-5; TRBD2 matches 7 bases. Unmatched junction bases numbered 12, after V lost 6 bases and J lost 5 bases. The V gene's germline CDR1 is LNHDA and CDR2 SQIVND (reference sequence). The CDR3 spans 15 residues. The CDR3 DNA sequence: TGTGCCAGTAGATTGGCCCGGGCTAGCGGTGAGACCCAGTACTTC. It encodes CASRLARASGETQYF.

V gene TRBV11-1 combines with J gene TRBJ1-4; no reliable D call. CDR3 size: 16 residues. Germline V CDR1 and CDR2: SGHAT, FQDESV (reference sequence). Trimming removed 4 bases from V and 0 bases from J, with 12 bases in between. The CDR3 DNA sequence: TGTGCCAGCAGCTCGCCTAACCATGCAACTAATGAAAAACTGTTTTTT. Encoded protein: CASSSPNHATNEKLFF.

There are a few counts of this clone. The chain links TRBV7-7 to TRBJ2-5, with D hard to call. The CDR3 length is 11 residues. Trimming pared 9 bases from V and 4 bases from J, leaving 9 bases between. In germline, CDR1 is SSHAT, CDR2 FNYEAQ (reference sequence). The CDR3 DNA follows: TGTGCCAGTGCCCTAAGAGAGACCCAGTACTTC. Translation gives CASALRETQYF.

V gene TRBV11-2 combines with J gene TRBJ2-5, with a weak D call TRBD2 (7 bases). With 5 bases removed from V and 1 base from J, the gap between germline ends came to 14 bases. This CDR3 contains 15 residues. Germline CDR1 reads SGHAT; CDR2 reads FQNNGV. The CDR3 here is CASSLGGGGQETQYF. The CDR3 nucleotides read TGTGCCAGCAGCCTGGGCGGGGGCGGCCAAGAGACCCAGTACTTC.

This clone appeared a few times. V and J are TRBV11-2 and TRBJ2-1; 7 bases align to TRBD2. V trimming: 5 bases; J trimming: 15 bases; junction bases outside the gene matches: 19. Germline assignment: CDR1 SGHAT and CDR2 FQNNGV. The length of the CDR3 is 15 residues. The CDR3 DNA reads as TGTGCCAGCAGCACGGCCCGGACTAGTCGCTTCCGGGCGTTCTTC. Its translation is CASSTARTSRFRAFF.

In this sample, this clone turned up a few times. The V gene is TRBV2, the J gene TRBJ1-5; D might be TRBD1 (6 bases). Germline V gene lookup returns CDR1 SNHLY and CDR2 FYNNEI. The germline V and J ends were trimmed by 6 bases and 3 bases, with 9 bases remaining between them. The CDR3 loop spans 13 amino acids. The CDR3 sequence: CASSRDINQPQHF. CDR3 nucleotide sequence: TGTGCCAGCAGCCGGGACATCAATCAGCCCCAGCATTTT.

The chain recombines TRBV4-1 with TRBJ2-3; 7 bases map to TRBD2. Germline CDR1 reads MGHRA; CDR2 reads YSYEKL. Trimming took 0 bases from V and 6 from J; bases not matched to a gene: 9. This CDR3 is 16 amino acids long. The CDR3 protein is CASSQDSAGAGDTQYF. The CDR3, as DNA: TGCGCCAGCAGCCAAGATTCGGCGGGAGCAGGCGATACGCAGTATTTT.

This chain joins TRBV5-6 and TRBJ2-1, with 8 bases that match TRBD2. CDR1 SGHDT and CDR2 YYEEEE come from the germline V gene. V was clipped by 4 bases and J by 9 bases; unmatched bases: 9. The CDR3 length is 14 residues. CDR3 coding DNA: TGTGCCAGCAGCGGAGCGGGACTAGTCTTTGAGCAGTTCTTC. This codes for CASSGAGLVFEQFF.